This T cell receptor (beta chain) was observed in a study of long-term antiretroviral therapy in people with HIV. The table lists this clone with a few counts. This CDR3 spans 14 amino acids. V dropped 10 bases and J dropped 3; count of bases not matched to a gene: 11. Looked up from germline, CDR1 is WNHNN and CDR2 is SYGVQD (reference sequence). Assay version v3.0 of immunoSEQ was used, and it was run at survey level. Measured with immunoSEQ multiplex PCR; TCRdb has only the in-frame clones, and not every one. The sample lists tens of thousands of clones, approximately 80% occurring once. The TCR sequence derives from a man aged 35 to 55 with HIV. The J gene is TRBJ1-2, the V gene TRBV10-1; the match to TRBD1 covers 7 bases. Specimen: unsorted PBMCs, collected 0.3 years after starting antiretroviral therapy. CDR3 nucleotides: TGCGCCACCACCGGGCTTGACAGGGACTATGGCTACACCTTC. Translated: CATTGLDRDYGYTF.